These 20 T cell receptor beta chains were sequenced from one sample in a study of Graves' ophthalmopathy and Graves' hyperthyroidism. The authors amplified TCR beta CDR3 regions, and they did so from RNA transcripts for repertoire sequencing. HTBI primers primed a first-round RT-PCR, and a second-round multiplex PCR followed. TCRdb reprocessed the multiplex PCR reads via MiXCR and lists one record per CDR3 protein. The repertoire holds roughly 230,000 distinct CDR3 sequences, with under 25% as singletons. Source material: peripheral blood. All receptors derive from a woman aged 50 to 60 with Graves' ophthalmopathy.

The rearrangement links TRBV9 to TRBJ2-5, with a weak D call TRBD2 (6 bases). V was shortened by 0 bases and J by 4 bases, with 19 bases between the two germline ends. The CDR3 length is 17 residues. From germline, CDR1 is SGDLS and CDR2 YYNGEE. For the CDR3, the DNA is TGTGCCAGCAGCGTAGGAGGGCTAGCGAGAATGGGAGAGACCCAGTACTTC. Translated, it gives CASSVGGLARMGETQYF. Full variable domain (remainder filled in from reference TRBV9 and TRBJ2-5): DSGVTQTPKHLITATGQRVTLRCSPRSGDLSVYWYQQSLDQGLQFLIQYYNGEERAKGNILERFSAQQFPDLHSELNLSSLELGDSALYFCASSVGGLARMGETQYFGPGTRLLVL.

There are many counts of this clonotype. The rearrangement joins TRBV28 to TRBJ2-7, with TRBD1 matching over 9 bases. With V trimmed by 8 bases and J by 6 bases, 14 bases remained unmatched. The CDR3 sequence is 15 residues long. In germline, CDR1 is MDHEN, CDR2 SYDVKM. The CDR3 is CASESTGGFMSEQYF. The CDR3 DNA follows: TGTGCCAGCGAATCCACAGGGGGCTTTATGAGCGAGCAGTACTTC.

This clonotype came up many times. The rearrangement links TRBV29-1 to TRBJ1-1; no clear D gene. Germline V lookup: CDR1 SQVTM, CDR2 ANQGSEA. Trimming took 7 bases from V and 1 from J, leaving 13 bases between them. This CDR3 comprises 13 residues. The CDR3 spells CSAQRQTNTEAFF. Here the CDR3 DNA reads TGCAGCGCCCAAAGGCAGACGAACACTGAAGCTTTCTTT.

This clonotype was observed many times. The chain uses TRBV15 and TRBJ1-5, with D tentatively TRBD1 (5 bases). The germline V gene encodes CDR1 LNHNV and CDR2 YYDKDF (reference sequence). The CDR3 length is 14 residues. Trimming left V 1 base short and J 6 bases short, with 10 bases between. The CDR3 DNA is TGTGCCACCAGCAGAGGTGGGGGGGTTCAGCCCCAGCATTTT. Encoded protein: CATSRGGGVQPQHF.

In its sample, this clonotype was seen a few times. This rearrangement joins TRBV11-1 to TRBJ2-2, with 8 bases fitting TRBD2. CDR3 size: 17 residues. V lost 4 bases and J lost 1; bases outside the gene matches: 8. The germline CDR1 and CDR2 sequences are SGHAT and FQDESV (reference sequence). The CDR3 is CASSSPRLAGNTGELFF. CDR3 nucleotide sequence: TGTGCCAGCAGCTCCCCGAGGCTAGCGGGGAACACCGGGGAGCTGTTTTTT.

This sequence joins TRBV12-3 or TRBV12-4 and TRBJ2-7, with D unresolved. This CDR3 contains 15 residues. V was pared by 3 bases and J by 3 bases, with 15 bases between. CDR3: CASSFGVARFYEQYF. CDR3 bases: TGTGCCAGCAGTTTTGGCGTCGCCCGATTCTACGAGCAGTACTTC.

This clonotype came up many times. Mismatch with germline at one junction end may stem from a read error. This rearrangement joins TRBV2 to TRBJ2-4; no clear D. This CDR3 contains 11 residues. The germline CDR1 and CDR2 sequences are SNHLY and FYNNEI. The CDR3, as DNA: TGTGCCAGCAGTGAAGAGGGAACCCCCAACTTC. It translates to CASSEEGTPNF. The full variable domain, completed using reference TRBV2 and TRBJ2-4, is EPEVTQTPSHQVTQMGQEVILRCVPISNHLYFYWYRQILGQKVEFLVSFYNNEISEKSEIFDDQFSVERPDGSNFTLKIRSTKLEDSAMYFCASSEEGTPNFGAGTRLSVL.

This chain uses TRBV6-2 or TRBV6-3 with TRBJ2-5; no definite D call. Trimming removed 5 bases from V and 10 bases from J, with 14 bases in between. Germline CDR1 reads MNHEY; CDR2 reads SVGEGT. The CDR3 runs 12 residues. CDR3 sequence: CASSLLGLGQYF. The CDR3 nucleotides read TGTGCCAGCAGTCTACTGGGTTTGGGCCAGTACTTC.

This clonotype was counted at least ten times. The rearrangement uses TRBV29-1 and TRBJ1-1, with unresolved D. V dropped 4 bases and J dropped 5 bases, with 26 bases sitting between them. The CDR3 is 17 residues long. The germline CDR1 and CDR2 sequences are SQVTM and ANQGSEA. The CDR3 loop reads CSVGNPSAEGRGTEAFF. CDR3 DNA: TGCAGCGTTGGGAACCCCTCTGCAGAGGGTAGAGGAACTGAAGCTTTCTTT.

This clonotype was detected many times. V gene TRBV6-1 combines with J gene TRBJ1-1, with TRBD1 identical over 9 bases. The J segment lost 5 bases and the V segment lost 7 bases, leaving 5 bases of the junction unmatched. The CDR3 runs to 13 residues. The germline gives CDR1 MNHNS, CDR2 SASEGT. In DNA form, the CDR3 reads TGTGCCAGCAAGACAGGGGGTCGTACTGAAGCTTTCTTT. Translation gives CASKTGGRTEAFF.

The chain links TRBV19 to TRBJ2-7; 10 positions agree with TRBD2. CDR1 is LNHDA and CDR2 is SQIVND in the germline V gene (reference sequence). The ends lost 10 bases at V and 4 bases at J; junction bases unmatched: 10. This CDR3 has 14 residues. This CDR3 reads CATGLAGDLYEQYF. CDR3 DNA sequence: TGTGCCACAGGCCTAGCGGGAGACTTATACGAGCAGTACTTC.

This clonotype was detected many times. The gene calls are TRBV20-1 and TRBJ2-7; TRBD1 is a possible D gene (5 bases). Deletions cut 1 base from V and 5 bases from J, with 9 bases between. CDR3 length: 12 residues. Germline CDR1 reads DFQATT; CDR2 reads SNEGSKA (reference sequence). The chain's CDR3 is CSARGGTDEQYF. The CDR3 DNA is TGCAGTGCTAGAGGGGGCACGGACGAGCAGTACTTC.

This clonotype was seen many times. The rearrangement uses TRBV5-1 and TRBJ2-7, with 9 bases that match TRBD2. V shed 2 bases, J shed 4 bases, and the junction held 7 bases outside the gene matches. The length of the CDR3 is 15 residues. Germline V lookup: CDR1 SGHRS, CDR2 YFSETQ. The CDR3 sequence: CASSFSAGGPYEQYF. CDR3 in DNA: TGCGCCAGCAGCTTTAGTGCGGGAGGGCCATACGAGCAGTACTTC.

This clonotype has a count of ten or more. CDR3 sequence (DNA): TGTGCCAGCAGTTTCTCGCCGGTCATGCGGGAGCTGTTTTTT. Its translation is CASSFSPVMRELFF. The chain recombines TRBV12-3 or TRBV12-4 with TRBJ2-2; no clear D. V lost 3 bases to trimming and J lost 9 bases, with 14 bases between them. CDR3 length: 14 residues.

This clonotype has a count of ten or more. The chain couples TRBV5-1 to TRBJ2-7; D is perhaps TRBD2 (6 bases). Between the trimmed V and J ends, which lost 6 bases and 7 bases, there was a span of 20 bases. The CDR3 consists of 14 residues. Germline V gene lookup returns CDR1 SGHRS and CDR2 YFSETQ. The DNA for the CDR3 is TGCGCCAGCAACCGGGACTCCGGAGGAGGAGAGCAGTACTTC. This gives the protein CASNRDSGGGEQYF.

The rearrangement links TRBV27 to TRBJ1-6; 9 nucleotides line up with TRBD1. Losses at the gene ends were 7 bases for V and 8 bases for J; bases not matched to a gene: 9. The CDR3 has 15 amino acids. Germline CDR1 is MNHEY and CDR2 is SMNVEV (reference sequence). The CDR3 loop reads CASTPSGTGHSPLHF. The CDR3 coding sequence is TGTGCCAGCACCCCGAGCGGGACAGGGCATTCACCCCTCCACTTT.

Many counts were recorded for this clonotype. The CDR3 sequence is CASSFGPSGRVGELFF. DNA for the CDR3: TGTGCCAGCAGCTTCGGGCCTAGCGGGAGAGTCGGGGAGCTGTTTTTT. The chain employs TRBV13 and TRBJ2-2, with 10 bases lining up with TRBD2. The CDR3 runs to 16 residues. From germline, CDR1 is PRHDT and CDR2 FYEKMQ (reference sequence). The V gene end was trimmed by 3 bases and the J gene end by 7 bases; junction bases not matched to a gene: 8. The whole variable domain, filled in from reference TRBV13 and TRBJ2-2, reads AAGVIQSPRHLIKEKRETATLKCYPIPRHDTVYWYQQGPGQDPQFLISFYEKMQSDKGSIPDRFSAQQFSDYHSELNMSSLELGDSALYFCASSFGPSGRVGELFFGEGSRLTVL.

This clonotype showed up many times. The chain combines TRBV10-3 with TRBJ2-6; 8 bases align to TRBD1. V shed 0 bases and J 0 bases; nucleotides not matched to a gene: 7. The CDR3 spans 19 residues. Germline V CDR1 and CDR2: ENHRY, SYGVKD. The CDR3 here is CAISESPGGRSSGANVLTF. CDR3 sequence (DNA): TGTGCCATCAGTGAGTCACCAGGGGGCCGAAGCTCTGGGGCCAACGTCCTGACTTTC.

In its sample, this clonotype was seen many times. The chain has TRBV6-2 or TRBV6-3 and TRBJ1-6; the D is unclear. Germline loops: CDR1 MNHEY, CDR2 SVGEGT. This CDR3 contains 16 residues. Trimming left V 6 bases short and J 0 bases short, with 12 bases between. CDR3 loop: CASRKPNLSYNSPLHF. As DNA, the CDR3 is TGTGCCAGCAGAAAACCCAACCTCTCCTATAATTCACCCCTCCACTTT.

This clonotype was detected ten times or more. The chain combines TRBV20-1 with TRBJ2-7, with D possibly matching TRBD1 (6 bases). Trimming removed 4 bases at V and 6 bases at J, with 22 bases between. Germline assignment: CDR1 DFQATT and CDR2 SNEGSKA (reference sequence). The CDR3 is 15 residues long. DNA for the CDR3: TGCAGTGCTAATCCCTGGGACACCGGACCCTCCGAGCAGTACTTC. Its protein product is CSANPWDTGPSEQYF.